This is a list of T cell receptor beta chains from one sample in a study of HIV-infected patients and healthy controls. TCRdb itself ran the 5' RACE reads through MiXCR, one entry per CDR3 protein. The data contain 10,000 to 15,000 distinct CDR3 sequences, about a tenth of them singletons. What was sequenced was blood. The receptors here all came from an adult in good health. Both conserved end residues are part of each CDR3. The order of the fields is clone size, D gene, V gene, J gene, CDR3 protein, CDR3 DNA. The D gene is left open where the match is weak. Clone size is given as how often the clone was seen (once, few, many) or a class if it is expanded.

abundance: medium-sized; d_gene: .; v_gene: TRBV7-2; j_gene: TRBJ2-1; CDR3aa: CASSLSVGEQFF; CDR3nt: TGTGCCAGCAGCTTATCCGTAGGGGAGCAGTTCTTC
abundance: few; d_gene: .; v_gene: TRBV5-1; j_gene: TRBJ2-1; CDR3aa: CASSGDSYNEQFF; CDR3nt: TGCGCCAGCAGCGGTGACAGTTACAATGAGCAGTTCTTC
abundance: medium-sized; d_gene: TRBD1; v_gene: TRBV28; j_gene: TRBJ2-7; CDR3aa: CASYRQGAQYEQYF; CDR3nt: TGTGCCAGCTATCGACAGGGCGCCCAGTACGAGCAGTACTTC
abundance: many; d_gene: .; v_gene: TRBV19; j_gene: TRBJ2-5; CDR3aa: CASSQGRTIQETQYF; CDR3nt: TGTGCCAGTTCCCAGGGGCGAACGATTCAAGAGACCCAGTACTTC
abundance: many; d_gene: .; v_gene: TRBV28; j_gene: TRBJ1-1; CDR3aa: CASSWLNTEAFF; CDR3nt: TGTGCCAGCAGTTGGTTGAACACTGAAGCTTTCTTT
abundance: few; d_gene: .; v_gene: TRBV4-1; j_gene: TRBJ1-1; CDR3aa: CASSQGRMNTEAFF; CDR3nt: TGCGCCAGCAGCCAAGGACGGATGAACACTGAAGCTTTCTTT
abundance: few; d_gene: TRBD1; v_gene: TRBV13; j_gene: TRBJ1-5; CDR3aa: CASSFYRDRGDQPQHF; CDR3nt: TGTGCCAGCAGCTTTTACCGGGACAGGGGGGATCAGCCCCAGCATTTT
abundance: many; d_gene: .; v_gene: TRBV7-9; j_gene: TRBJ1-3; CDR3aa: CASSLEIPGNTIYF; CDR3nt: TGTGCCAGCAGCTTAGAGATACCTGGAAACACCATATATTTT
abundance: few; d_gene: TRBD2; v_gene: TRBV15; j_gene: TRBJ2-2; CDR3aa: CATSRGEGGAGELFF; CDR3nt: TGTGCCACCAGCAGAGGAGAGGGAGGGGCCGGGGAGCTGTTTTTT
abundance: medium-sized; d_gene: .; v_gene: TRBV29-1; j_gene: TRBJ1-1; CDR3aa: CSVPGRVGAFF; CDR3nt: TGCAGCGTCCCAGGCAGGGTTGGCGCTTTCTTT